The rows below give T cell receptor beta chains drawn from one sample of a study of beta chain features in type 1 diabetes. Assay used: immunoSEQ multiplex PCR; TCRdb lists only in-frame clones, some missing. The sample lists more than 150,000 clones, 7% to 9.5% occurring once. The material sequenced was central memory CD4+ T cells from blood. All receptors derive from a woman in her 30s with type 1 diabetes. Both conserved end residues are part of each CDR3. D genes are given only for firm matches. Expanded clones are given a class, and other clones once, few, many or no size at all.

V	J	D	size	CDR3	DNA
TRBV5-1	TRBJ2-6	TRBD1	NA	CASSRDSSTGANVLTF	TGCGCCAGCAGCAGGGACAGCTCCACTGGGGCCAACGTCCTGACTTTC
TRBV18	TRBJ2-3	NA	few	CASSVPPLDTQYF	TGTGCCAGCTCAGTTCCCCCTTTGGATACGCAGTATTTT
TRBV29-1	TRBJ2-1	TRBD2	few	CSAGGGLASLEQFF	TGCAGCGCCGGGGGTGGACTAGCGTCTTTGGAGCAGTTCTTC
TRBV25-1	TRBJ2-3	TRBD1	NA	CASSDPDRGPTDTQYF	TGTGCCAGCAGTGACCCCGACAGGGGACCCACAGATACGCAGTATTTT
TRBV7-3	TRBJ2-1	TRBD1	NA	CASSVGQLSSYNEQFF	TGTGCCAGCAGCGTGGGACAGCTAAGCTCCTACAATGAGCAGTTCTTC
TRBV7-3	TRBJ2-2	NA	NA	CASAKNTGELFF	TGTGCCAGCGCTAAGAACACCGGGGAGCTGTTTTTT
TRBV7-3	TRBJ2-3	NA	few	CASSLQGNTDTQYF	TGTGCCAGCAGCTTACAGGGGAACACAGATACGCAGTATTTT
TRBV28	TRBJ1-1	NA	few	CASSLILGARLTEAFF	TGTGCCAGCAGTTTAATCTTGGGGGCGCGTTTGACTGAAGCTTTCTTT
TRBV5-1	TRBJ2-1	NA	few	CASNTGDSYNEQFF	TGCGCCAGCAATACGGGGGATTCCTACAATGAGCAGTTCTTC
TRBV7-8	TRBJ2-6	NA	few	CASSLLIQGRYSGANVLTF	TGTGCCAGCAGCTTACTCATCCAGGGGCGGTACTCTGGGGCCAACGTCCTGACTTTC
TRBV7-9	TRBJ2-7	TRBD1	few	CASSPGTGIGEQYF	TGTGCCAGCAGCCCCGGGACAGGGATCGGCGAGCAGTACTTC
TRBV9	TRBJ1-2	TRBD1	NA	CASSADRAGYTF	TGTGCCAGCAGCGCCGACAGGGCTGGCTACACCTTC
TRBV27	TRBJ1-4	NA	few	CASSPREGEKLFF	TGTGCCAGCAGTCCCCGTGAGGGTGAAAAACTGTTTTTT
TRBV6-1	TRBJ2-7	NA	few	CASSGGVGSYEQYF	TGTGCCAGCAGTGGCGGGGTGGGCTCCTACGAGCAGTACTTC
TRBV18	TRBJ2-6	NA	few	CASFGNSGANVLTF	TGTGCCAGCTTCGGTAACTCTGGGGCCAACGTCCTGACTTTC
TRBV5-4	TRBJ2-1	TRBD1	few	CASSQAGTGNSYNEQFF	TGTGCCAGCAGCCAAGCCGGGACAGGTAACTCCTACAATGAGCAGTTCTTC
TRBV7-3	TRBJ2-1	TRBD1	few	CASSSTGTGEGNEQFF	TGTGCCAGCAGCTCCACCGGGACAGGGGAAGGGAATGAGCAGTTCTTC
TRBV7-9	TRBJ1-2	TRBD1	NA	CASSSGTGSYGYTF	TGTGCCAGCAGCTCTGGGACAGGGAGCTATGGCTACACCTTC
TRBV5-1	TRBJ1-1	NA	NA	CASSLGYGTEAFF	TGCGCCAGCAGCTTGGGCTACGGCACTGAAGCTTTCTTT
TRBV5-1	TRBJ2-2	TRBD1	NA	CASSKGTGDTGELFF	TGCGCCAGCAGCAAAGGGACAGGGGACACCGGGGAGCTGTTTTTT
TRBV30	TRBJ2-1	NA	few	CAWGLQSSYNEQFF	TGTGCCTGGGGACTACAGAGCTCCTACAATGAGCAGTTCTTC
TRBV7-9	TRBJ1-2	TRBD1	few	CASSPGTGSVGYTF	TGTGCCAGCAGCCCCGGGACAGGGTCGGTGGGCTACACCTTC